This TCR beta chain derives from a study of blood T cell repertoires in COVID-19. Looking at the study overall: Italy, Spain and the United States were the sources of the convalescent and acute COVID-19 samples. The analysed material was cDNA or gDNA that came from T cells, B-cell-depleted T cells, or PBMCs.

Germline V CDR1 and CDR2: MNHEY, SMNVEV (reference sequence). Trimming stripped 2 bases from V and 2 bases from J, with 15 bases between. The CDR3 is made up of 17 amino acids. Here immunoSEQ multiplex PCR was the method, and the copy in TCRdb shows in-frame clones only, minus some. This table has about 120,000 clones, about three quarters appearing once. The TCR was taken from a human donor with acute or convalescent COVID-19. The donor label of this sample is uncertain. The source material was peripheral blood. The chain uses TRBV27 and TRBJ2-2; possibly TRBD1 for D (6 bases). CDR3 nucleotides: TGTGCCAGCAGTTTAGGGGTAGGGGGAGAAAACACCGGGGAGCTGTTTTTT. This translates into CASSLGVGGENTGELFF.